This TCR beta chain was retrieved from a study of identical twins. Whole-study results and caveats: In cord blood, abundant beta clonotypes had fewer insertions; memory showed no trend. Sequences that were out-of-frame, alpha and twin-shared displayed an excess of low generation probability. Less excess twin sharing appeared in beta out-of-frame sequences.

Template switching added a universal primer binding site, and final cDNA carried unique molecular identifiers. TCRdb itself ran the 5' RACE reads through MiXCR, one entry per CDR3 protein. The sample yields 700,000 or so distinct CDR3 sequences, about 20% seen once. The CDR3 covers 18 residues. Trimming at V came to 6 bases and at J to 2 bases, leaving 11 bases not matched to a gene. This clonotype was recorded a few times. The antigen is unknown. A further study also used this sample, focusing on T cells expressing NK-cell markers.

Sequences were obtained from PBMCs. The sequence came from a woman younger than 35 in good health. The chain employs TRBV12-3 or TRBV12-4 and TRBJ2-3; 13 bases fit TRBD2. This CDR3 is CASSPRLAGGHFTDTQYF. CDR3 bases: TGTGCCAGCAGCCCTAGACTAGCGGGGGGCCATTTCACAGATACGCAGTATTTT.